The source of this T cell receptor beta chain is a study of T cell repertoires in ileal Crohn's disease. The sample holds a few counts of this clone. Its antigen is undetermined. Whole-study findings and limits: Compared with CD4 T cells, sorted CD8 cells carried more expanded clones.

The table came from immunoSEQ multiplex PCR; TCRdb's copy has only in-frame clones and leaves some out. The sample carries roughly 5,600 clones, more than 65% recorded once. CDR3 length equals 16 residues. Germline trimming cut 3 bases from V and 0 bases from J; bases unmatched to any gene: 5. Germline V gene lookup returns CDR1 MRHNA and CDR2 SNTAGT. Described time point: neoterminal ileum biopsy at postoperative endoscopy, about 6 months after surgery. This chain joins TRBV6-4 and TRBJ1-5; 7 nucleotides match TRBD1. This TCR came from an adult with Crohn's disease. Sample: ileal tissue. The CDR3 coding sequence is TGTGCCAGCAGTGATTACAGGGGTCTTAGCAATCAGCCCCAGCATTTT. Amino acids: CASSDYRGLSNQPQHF.